This TCR beta chain appears in the sequencing data of a study of tumor-infiltrating lymphocytes in primary liver carcinoma. About this clonotype itself: A much larger clone lies a single base off, so this may be a read error.

In addition to blood RNA drawn from unsorted whole blood, germline DNA was extracted. The CDR3 is 13 amino acids. Germline lookup yields CDR1 MGHRA and CDR2 YSYEKL. With a constant-region primer, TCR beta cDNA was made from 450 to 650 ng of total RNA. Researchers made the TCR beta libraries by running three nested multiplex PCR rounds with slightly modified ARM-PCR. The opening two PCR rounds, nine to eleven cycles each, paired TRBV1-TRBV30 forward primers with a C-beta reverse primer. TCRdb re-called the multiplex PCR reads through MiXCR, storing one row per CDR3 protein. Here the sample spans approximately 300,000 distinct CDR3 sequences, approximately 60% being singletons.

This sequence originates from a man aged 35 to 55 with primary liver carcinoma and hepatitis B virus infection. Sequenced sample: peripheral blood. The chain couples TRBV4-1 to TRBJ2-2; tentative D call: TRBD2 (5 bases). The chain's CDR3 is CASSQVNTGKLFF. CDR3 in DNA: TGCGCCAGCAGCCAAGTCAACACCGGGAAGCTGTTTTTT.